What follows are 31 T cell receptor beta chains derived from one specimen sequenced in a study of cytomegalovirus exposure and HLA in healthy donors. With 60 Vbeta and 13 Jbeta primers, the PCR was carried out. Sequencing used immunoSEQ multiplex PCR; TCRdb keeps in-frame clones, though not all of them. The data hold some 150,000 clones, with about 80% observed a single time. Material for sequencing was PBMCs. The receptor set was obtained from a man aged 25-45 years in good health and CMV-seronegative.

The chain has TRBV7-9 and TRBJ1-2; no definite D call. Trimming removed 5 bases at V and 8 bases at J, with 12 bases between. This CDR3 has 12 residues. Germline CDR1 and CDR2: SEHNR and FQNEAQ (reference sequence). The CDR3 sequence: CASSPGRGGYTF. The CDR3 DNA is TGTGCCAGCAGCCCCGGACGAGGGGGCTACACCTTC.

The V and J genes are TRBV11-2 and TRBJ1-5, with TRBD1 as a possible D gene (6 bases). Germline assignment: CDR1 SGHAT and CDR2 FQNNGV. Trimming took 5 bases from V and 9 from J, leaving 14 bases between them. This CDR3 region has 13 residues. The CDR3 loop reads CASSERQDGPQHF. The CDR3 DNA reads TGTGCCAGCAGCGAGAGACAGGATGGGCCCCAGCATTTT.

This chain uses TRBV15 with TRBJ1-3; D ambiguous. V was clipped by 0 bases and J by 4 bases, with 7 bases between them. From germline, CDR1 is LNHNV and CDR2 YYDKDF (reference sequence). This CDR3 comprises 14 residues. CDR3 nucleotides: TGTGCCACCAGCAGAGATAATTCCGGAAACACCATATATTTT. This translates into CATSRDNSGNTIYF.

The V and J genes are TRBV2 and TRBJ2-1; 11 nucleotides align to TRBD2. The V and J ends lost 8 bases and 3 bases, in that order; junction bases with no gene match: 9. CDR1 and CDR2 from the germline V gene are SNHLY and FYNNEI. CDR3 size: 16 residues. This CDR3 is CASARSGTSGYNEQFF. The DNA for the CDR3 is TGTGCCAGCGCCCGTTCCGGGACTAGCGGCTACAATGAGCAGTTCTTC. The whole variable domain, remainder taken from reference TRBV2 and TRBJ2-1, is EPEVTQTPSHQVTQMGQEVILRCVPISNHLYFYWYRQILGQKVEFLVSFYNNEISEKSEIFDDQFSVERPDGSNFTLKIRSTKLEDSAMYFCASARSGTSGYNEQFFGPGTRLTVL.

CDR3 sequence reads: CASTGQETQYF. Here the CDR3 DNA reads TGTGCCAGCACCGGTCAAGAGACCCAGTACTTC. V is TRBV2 and J is TRBJ2-5; D is undetermined. V lost 7 bases and J lost 2, with 5 bases in between. The CDR3 extends over 11 amino acids. The germline V gene encodes CDR1 SNHLY and CDR2 FYNNEI.

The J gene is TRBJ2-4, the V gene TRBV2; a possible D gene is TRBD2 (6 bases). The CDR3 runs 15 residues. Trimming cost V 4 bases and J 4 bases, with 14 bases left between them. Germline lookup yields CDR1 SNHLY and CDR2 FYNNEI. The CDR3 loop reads CASSGHGSGKNIQYF. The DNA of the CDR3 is TGTGCCAGCAGTGGCCATGGAAGCGGGAAAAACATTCAGTACTTC.

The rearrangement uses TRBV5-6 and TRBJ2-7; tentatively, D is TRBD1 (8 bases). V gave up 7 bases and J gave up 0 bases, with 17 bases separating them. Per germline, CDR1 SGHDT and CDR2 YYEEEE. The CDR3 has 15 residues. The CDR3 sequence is CASGTTGQDSYEQYF. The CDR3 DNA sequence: TGTGCCAGCGGGACTACGGGACAGGACTCCTACGAGCAGTACTTC.

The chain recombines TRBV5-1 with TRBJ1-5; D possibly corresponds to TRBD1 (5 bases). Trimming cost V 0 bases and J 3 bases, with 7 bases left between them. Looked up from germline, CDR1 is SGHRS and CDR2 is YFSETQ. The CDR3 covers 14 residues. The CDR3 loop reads CASSLGGTNQPQHF. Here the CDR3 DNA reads TGCGCCAGCAGCTTGGGCGGGACCAATCAGCCCCAGCATTTT.

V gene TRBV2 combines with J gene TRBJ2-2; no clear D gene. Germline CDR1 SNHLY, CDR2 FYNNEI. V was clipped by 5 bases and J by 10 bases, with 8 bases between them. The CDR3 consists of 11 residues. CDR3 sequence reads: CASSRSAELFF. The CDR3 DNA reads TGTGCCAGCAGTCGGAGCGCGGAGCTGTTTTTT.

The CDR3 sequence: CASSSGTVTLNEQFF. In DNA, the CDR3 is TGTGCCAGCAGTTCAGGGACAGTTACCCTCAATGAGCAGTTCTTC. This chain connects TRBV27 to TRBJ2-1; the match to TRBD1 covers 7 bases. The CDR3 sequence is 15 residues long. CDR1 is MNHEY and CDR2 is SMNVEV in the germline V gene (reference sequence). The V segment lost 4 bases and the J segment 6 bases; nucleotides outside the gene matches: 9.

The chain's CDR3 is CASSDASHVSTEAFF. As DNA, the CDR3 is TGTGCCAGCAGTGATGCGTCCCACGTTAGTACTGAAGCTTTCTTT. This chain connects TRBV6-1 to TRBJ1-1, with D unresolved. CDR1 is MNHNS, CDR2 SASEGT, per germline. V shed 3 bases and J shed 5 bases, with 16 bases lying between them. The CDR3 contains 15 residues.

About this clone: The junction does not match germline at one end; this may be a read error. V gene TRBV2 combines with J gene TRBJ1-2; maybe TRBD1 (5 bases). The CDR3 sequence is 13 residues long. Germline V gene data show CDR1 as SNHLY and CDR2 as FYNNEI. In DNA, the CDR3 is TGTGCCTCCCTGGAGGGGACGAACTATGGCTACCCCTTC. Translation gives CASLEGTNYGYPF.

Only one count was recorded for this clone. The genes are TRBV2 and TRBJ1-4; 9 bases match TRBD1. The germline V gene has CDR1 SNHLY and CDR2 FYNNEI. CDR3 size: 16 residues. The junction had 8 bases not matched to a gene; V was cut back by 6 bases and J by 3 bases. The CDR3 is CASRPGQGVANEKLFF. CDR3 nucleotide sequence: TGTGCCAGCAGGCCGGGACAGGGAGTCGCTAATGAAAAACTGTTTTTT.

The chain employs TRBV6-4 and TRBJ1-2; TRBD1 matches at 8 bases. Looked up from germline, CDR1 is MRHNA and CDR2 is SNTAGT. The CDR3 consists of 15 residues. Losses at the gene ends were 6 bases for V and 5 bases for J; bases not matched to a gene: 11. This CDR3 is CASRRGAGQDYGYTF. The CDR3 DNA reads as TGTGCCAGCAGGAGGGGCGCGGGACAGGATTATGGCTACACCTTC.

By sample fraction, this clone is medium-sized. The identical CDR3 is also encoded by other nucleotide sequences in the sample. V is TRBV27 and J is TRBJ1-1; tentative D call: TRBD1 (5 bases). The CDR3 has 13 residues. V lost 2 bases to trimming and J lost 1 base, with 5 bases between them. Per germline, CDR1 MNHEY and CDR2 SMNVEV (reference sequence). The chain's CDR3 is CASSLQGNTEAFF. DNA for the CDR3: TGTGCCAGCAGTTTACAGGGGAACACTGAAGCTTTCTTT.

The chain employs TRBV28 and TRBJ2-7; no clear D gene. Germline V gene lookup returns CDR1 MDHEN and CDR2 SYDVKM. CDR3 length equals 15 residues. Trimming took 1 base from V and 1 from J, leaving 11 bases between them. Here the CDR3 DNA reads TGTGCCAGCAGTTTATCTGTGTGGCGGTCCTACGAGCAGTACTTC. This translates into CASSLSVWRSYEQYF.

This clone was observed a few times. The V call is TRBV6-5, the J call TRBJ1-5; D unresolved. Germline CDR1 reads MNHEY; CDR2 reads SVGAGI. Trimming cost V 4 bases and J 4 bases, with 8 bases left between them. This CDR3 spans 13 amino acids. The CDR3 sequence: CASSFDLNQPQHF. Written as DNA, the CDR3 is TGTGCCAGCAGTTTTGACTTAAATCAGCCCCAGCATTTT.

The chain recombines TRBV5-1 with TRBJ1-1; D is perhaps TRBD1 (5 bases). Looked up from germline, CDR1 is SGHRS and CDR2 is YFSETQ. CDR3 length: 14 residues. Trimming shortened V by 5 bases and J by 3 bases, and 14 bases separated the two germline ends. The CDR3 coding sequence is TGCGCCAGCAGTCCTACGCTGGGGCACACTGAAGCTTTCTTT. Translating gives CASSPTLGHTEAFF.

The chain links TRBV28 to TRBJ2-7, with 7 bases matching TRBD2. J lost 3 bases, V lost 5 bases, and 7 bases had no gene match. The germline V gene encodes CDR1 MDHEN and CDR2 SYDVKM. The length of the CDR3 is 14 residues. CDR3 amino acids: CASSPWGGSYEQYF. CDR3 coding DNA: TGTGCCAGCAGTCCGTGGGGGGGAAGCTACGAGCAGTACTTC.

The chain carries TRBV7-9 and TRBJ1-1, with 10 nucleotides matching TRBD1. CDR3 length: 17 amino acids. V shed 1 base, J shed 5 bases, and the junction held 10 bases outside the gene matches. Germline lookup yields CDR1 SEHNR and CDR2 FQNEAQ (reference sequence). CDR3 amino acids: CASSLGIARTGGTEAFF. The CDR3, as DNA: TGTGCCAGCAGCTTAGGGATAGCTAGGACAGGGGGAACTGAAGCTTTCTTT.

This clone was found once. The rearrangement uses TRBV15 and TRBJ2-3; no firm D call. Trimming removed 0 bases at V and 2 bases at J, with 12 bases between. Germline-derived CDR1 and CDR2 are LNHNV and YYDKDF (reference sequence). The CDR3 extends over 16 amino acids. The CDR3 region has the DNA TGTGCCACCAGCAGAGAGAGCACTCGCTCCACAGATACGCAGTATTTT. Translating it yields CATSRESTRSTDTQYF.

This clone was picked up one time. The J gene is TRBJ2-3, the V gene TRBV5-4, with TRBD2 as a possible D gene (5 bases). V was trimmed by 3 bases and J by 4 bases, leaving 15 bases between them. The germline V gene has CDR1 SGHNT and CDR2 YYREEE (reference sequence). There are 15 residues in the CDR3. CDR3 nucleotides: TGTGCCAGCAGCTCAGGAGGTAGGGATCCAGATACGCAGTATTTT. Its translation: CASSSGGRDPDTQYF. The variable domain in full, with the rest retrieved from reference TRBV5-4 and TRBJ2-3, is ETGVTQSPTHLIKTRGQQVTLRCSSQSGHNTVSWYQQALGQGPQFIFQYYREEENGRGNFPPRFSGLQFPNYSSELNVNALELDDSALYLCASSSGGRDPDTQYFGPGTRLTVL.

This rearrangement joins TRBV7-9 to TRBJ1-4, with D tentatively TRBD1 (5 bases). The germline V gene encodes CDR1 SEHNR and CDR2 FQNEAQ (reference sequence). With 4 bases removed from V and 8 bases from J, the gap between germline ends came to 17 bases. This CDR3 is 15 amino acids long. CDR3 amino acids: CASSSLGGVREKLFF. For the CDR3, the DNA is TGTGCCAGCAGCTCCCTTGGAGGGGTAAGAGAAAAACTGTTTTTT.

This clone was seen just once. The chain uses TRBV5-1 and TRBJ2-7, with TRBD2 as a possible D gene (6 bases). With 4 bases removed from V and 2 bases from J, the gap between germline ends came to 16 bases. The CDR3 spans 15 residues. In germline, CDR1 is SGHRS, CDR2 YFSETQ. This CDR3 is CASSQNRGSAYEQYF. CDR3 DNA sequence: TGCGCCAGCAGCCAGAATCGGGGGTCCGCCTACGAGCAGTACTTC. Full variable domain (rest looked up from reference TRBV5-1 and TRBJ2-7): KAGVTQTPRYLIKTRGQQVTLSCSPISGHRSVSWYQQTPGQGLQFLFEYFSETQRNKGNFPGRFSGRQFSNSRSEMNVSTLELGDSALYLCASSQNRGSAYEQYFGPGTRLTVT.

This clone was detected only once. The CDR3 sequence: CASSPTSWGTHREGNQPQHF. The CDR3 DNA sequence: TGCGCCAGCAGCCCGACCTCCTGGGGGACACACAGGGAAGGCAATCAGCCCCAGCATTTT. The chain joins TRBV4-1 to TRBJ1-5; D possibly corresponds to TRBD1 (6 bases). Trimming took 4 bases from V and 2 from J, leaving 27 bases between them. The CDR3 length is 20 residues. Germline CDR1 is MGHRA and CDR2 is YSYEKL.

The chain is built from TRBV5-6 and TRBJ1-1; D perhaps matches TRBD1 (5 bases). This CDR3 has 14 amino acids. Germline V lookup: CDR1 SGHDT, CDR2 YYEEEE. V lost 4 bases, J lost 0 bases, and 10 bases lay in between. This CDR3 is CASSEDNLNTEAFF. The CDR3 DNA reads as TGTGCCAGCAGCGAGGACAACCTGAACACTGAAGCTTTCTTT.

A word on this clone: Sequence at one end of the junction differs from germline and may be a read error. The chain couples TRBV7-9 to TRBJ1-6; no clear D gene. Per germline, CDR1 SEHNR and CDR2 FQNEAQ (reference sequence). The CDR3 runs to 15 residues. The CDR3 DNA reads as TGTTCCAGCAGCCCCTCCGACCGGGGTTTTTCACCCCTCCACTTT. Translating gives CSSSPSDRGFSPLHF. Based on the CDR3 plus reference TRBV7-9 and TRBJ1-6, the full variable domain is DTGVSQNPRHKITKRGQNVTFRCDPISEHNRLYWYRQTLGQGPEFLTYFQNEAQLEKSRLLSDRFSAERPKGSFSTLEIQRTEQGDSAMYLCSSSPSDRGFSPLHFGNGTRLTVT.

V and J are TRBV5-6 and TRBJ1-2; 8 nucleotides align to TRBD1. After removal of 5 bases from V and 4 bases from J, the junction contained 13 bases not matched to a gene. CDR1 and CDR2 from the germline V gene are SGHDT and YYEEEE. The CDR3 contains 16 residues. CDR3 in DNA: TGTGCCAGCAGGGCGACAGGGGCCGCCCGATTCTATGGCTACACCTTC. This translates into CASRATGAARFYGYTF.

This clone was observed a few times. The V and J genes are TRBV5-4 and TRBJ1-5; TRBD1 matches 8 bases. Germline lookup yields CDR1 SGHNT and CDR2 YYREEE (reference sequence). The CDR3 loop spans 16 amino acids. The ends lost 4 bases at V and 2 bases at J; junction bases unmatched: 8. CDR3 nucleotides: TGTGCCAGCAGCCCCCGAGGACAGGGCGGCAATCAGCCCCAGCATTTT. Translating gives CASSPRGQGGNQPQHF.

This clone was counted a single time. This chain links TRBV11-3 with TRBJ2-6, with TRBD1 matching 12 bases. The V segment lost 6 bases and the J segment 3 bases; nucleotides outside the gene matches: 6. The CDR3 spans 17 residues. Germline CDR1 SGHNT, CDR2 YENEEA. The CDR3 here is CASSSGTGGSGANVLTF. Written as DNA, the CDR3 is TGTGCCAGCAGTTCCGGGACAGGGGGCAGTGGGGCCAACGTCCTGACTTTC.

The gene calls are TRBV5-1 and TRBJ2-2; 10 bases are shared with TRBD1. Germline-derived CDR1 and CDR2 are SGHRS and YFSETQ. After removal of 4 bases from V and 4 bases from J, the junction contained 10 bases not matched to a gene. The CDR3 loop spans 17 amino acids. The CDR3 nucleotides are TGCGCCAGCAGCCTTTATGACAGGGGGCTTCGCACCGGGGAGCTGTTTTTT. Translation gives CASSLYDRGLRTGELFF.